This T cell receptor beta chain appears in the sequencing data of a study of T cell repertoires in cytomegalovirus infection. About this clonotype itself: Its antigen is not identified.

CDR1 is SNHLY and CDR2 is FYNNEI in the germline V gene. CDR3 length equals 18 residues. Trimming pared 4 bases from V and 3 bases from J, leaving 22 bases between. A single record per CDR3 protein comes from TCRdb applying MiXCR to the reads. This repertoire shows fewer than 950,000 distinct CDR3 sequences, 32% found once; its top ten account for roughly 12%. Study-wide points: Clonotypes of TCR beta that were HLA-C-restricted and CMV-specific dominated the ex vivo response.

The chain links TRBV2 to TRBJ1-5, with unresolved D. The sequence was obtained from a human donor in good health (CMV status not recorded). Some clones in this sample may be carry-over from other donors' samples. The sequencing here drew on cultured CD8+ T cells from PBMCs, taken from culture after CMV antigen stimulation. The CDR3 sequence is CASSGAERYEDDNQPQHF. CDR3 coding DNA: TGTGCCAGCAGTGGGGCTGAACGTTATGAGGATGACAATCAGCCCCAGCATTTT.